This TCR beta chain was obtained from a study of cytomegalovirus exposure and HLA in healthy donors. Findings and limits, study-wide: A later analysis by the authors found several of the most significant clusters apparently linked to common viral pathogens. The records held CMV serostatus as the only immune exposure information.

On this clone itself: Its specificity is not known.

With 60 Vbeta and 13 Jbeta primers, the PCR was carried out. The assay was immunoSEQ multiplex PCR, and TCRdb's table has in-frame clones only and misses some. The table has 180,000 or so clones, roughly 77% seen once; the top ten hold about 2.5%. The V segment lost 5 bases and the J segment 1 base; nucleotides outside the gene matches: 7. The length of the CDR3 is 17 residues. Germline loops: CDR1 SGHTA, CDR2 FQGNSA. The clonotype was recovered from a woman in her thirties in good health and CMV-seropositive. The chain is built from TRBV7-2 and TRBJ2-4, with 11 nucleotides matching TRBD2. Sequenced: PBMCs. CDR3 residues: CASSPRLAGNAKNIQYF. For the CDR3, the DNA is TGTGCCAGCAGCCCCCGACTAGCGGGGAATGCCAAAAACATTCAGTACTTC.